The clone carrying this T cell receptor (beta chain) has a handful of counts. CDR3 size: 14 residues. Trimming removed 0 bases at V and 6 bases at J, with 10 bases between. Germline V lookup: CDR1 SGHDT, CDR2 YYEEEE. These data come from a study of T cell repertoires in cytomegalovirus infection. In TCRdb, the reads were re-called with MiXCR into one record per CDR3 protein. The sample records around 170,000 distinct CDR3 sequences, around 15% being singletons. The chain employs TRBV5-6 and TRBJ2-1, with D possibly matching TRBD1 (6 bases). The sample taken for sequencing was PBMCs. The TCR originated in a human donor in good health (CMV status not recorded). Some clones in this sample may be carry-over from other donors' samples. For the CDR3, the DNA is TGTGCCAGCAGCTTGGGGACAGCTTTCAATGAGCAGTTCTTC. This codes for CASSLGTAFNEQFF.